This TCR beta chain derives from a study of cytomegalovirus exposure and HLA in healthy donors. Study-wide findings and caveats: Overall, around 160 TCR beta chains were annotated as cytomegalovirus-associated. Researchers reported that a few CMV-associated chains were confirmed in vitro as CMV antigen-specific.

Trimming cost V 6 bases and J 0 bases; bases outside gene matches: 7. This CDR3 region has 16 residues. Germline CDR1 is SGHVS and CDR2 is FQNEAQ. Comments on this clone: The antigen remains unidentified.

Here immunoSEQ multiplex PCR was the method, and the copy in TCRdb shows in-frame clones only, minus some. The sample has about 130,000 clones, 89% seen once. The specimen was PBMCs. The chain uses TRBV7-8 and TRBJ1-3, with 8 bases that match TRBD1. The clonotype comes from a man aged 25-40 years in good health and CMV-seronegative. The CDR3 DNA reads as TGTGCCAGCAGTCGGGACAGGAGTTCCTCTGGAAACACCATATATTTT. Its protein product is CASSRDRSSSGNTIYF.